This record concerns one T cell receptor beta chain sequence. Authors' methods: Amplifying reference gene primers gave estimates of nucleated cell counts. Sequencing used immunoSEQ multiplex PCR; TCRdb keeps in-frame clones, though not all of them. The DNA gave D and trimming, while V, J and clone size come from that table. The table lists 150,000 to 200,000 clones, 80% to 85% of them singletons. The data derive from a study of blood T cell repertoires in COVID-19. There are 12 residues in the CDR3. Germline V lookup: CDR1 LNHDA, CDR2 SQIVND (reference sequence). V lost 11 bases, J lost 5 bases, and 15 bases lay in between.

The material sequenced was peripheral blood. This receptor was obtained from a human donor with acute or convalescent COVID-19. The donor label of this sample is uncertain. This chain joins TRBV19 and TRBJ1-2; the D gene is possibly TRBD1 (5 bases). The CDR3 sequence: CAARQTQYGYTF. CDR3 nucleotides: TGTGCCGCCCGACAGACCCAATATGGCTACACCTTC.